This TCR beta chain was sequenced for a study of blood T cells in healthy people across ages. The V end lost 5 bases, the J end lost 0 bases, and 8 bases lay between the germline ends. This CDR3 contains 14 residues. Germline V gene sequence: CDR1 MNHEY, CDR2 SVGEGT. On this clonotype itself: Its antigen is still unknown.

Study-level points and caveats: Estimates drawn from one million T cells were deemed to understate diversity. While age rose, TCR beta diversity per million T cells dropped in a roughly linear way.

A J-beta primer mix and a sample-barcoded 5' primer were used in a second PCR of about 7 to 12 cycles. Every sample returned 3 million or more CDR3-containing paired-end reads. From the 5' RACE reads, TCRdb called clonotypes with MiXCR, one entry per CDR3 protein. The table has about 290,000 distinct CDR3 sequences, roughly 26% seen once. This sequence was found in a woman in her 70s in good health. This rearrangement joins TRBV6-2 or TRBV6-3 to TRBJ2-4; D unresolved. Sequenced sample: blood. CDR3 nucleotides: TGTGCCAGCAGTAATTATTTAGCCAAAAACATTCAGTACTTC. Protein product: CASSNYLAKNIQYF.